This T cell receptor (beta chain) was sequenced during a study of T cells in Graves' hyperthyroidism and ophthalmopathy. Study context: Peripheral blood was acquired at first diagnosis, ahead of any therapy whatsoever.

RNA transcripts provided the source from which TCR beta CDR3 regions were amplified. HTBI primers were employed in a first-round RT-PCR of the TCR CDR3. TCRdb redid the calling of the multiplex PCR reads with MiXCR, one entry per CDR3 protein. The table lists 300,000 or so distinct CDR3 sequences, about 15% of them singletons. This CDR3 is built from 13 residues. V trimming: 9 bases; J trimming: 6 bases; junction bases outside the gene matches: 8. CDR1 and CDR2 from the germline V gene are ENHRY and SYGVKD. This chain links TRBV10-3 with TRBJ2-1, with 7 bases that match TRBD1. This sequence was found in a woman aged 60-70 years with Graves' ophthalmopathy. Sequencing was performed on blood. The CDR3 here is CAIRTGGLNEQFF. In DNA, the CDR3 is TGTGCCATTCGGACAGGTGGTCTCAATGAGCAGTTCTTC.